The count of the clone carrying this TCR beta chain is one. The target antigen is unknown. This CDR3 contains 17 residues. Looked up from germline, CDR1 is SQVTM and CDR2 is ANQGSEA. V lost 1 base, J lost 4 bases, and 12 bases stayed unmatched. The sample is drawn from a study of CD8+CD57+ T cells in acquired aplastic anemia. Study results and caveats: Any difference that existed in CD8+ Simpson's diversity between patients and controls was not significant. Patients and controls were found to share more than 25 CD8+ CDR3 sequences.

Selection for sequencing was limited to patients who had shown CD8+CD57+ cell expansion by flow cytometry. Using genomic DNA as the template, TCR beta VDJ and CDR3 profiling was carried out. Each CDR3 protein is one row after TCRdb ran MiXCR on the reads. The sample consists of 150,000 to 180,000 distinct CDR3 sequences, about 48% of them appearing once. The origin of this receptor is a human donor with aplastic anemia. The chain recombines TRBV29-1 with TRBJ2-3; 9 bases line up with TRBD2. Specimen: sorted CD4+, CD8+, or CD8+CD57+ T cells (not recorded which) from PBMCs. Written as DNA, the CDR3 is TGCAGCGTTGAAGTGGGCGGGAGGGCCGGAAAGGCAGATACGCAGTATTTT. It codes for CSVEVGGRAGKADTQYF.